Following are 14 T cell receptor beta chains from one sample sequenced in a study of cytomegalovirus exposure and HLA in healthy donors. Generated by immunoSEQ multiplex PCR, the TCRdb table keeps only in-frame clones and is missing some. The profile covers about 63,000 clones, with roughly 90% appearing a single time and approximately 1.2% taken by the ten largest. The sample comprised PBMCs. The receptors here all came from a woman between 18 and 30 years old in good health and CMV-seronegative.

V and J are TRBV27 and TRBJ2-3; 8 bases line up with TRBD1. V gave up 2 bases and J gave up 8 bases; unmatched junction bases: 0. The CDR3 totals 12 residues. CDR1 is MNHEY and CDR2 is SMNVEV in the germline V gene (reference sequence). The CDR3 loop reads CASSLTGGTQYF. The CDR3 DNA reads TGTGCCAGCAGTTTAACAGGGGGTACGCAGTATTTT.

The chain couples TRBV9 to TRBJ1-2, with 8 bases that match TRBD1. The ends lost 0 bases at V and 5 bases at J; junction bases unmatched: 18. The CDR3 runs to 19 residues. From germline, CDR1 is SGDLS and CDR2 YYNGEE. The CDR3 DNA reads TGTGCCAGCAGCGTAGGGGAGCGGCACGCTCCCTACAGGGGGTATGGCTACACCTTC. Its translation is CASSVGERHAPYRGYGYTF.

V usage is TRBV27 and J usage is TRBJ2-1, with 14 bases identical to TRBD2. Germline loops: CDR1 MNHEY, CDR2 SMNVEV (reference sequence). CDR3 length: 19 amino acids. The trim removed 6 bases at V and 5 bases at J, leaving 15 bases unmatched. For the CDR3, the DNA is TGTGCCAGCAGACAGACTAGCGGGAGGGCTTTAAATTCCCACAATGAGCAGTTCTTC. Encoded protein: CASRQTSGRALNSHNEQFF.

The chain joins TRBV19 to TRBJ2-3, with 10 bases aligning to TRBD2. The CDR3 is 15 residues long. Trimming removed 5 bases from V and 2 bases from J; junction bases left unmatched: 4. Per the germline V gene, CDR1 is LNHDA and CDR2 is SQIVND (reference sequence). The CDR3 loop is CASSLLAGDTDTQYF. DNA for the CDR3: TGTGCCAGTAGTCTGCTAGCGGGGGACACAGATACGCAGTATTTT. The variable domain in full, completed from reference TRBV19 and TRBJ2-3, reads DGGITQSPKYLFRKEGQNVTLSCEQNLNHDAMYWYRQDPGQGLRLIYYSQIVNDFQKGDIAEGYSVSREKKESFPLTVTSAQKNPTAFYLCASSLLAGDTDTQYFGPGTRLTVL.

The CDR3 region is CASSRTGLYEQYF. CDR3 coding DNA: TGTGCCAGTAGTAGGACAGGGCTCTACGAGCAGTACTTC. The gene calls are TRBV19 and TRBJ2-7; 8 nucleotides agree with TRBD1. The germline V gene has CDR1 LNHDA and CDR2 SQIVND (reference sequence). The trim removed 4 bases at V and 3 bases at J, leaving 2 bases unmatched. This CDR3 is 13 amino acids long. Combining the CDR3 with reference TRBV19 and TRBJ2-7 gives the whole variable domain DGGITQSPKYLFRKEGQNVTLSCEQNLNHDAMYWYRQDPGQGLRLIYYSQIVNDFQKGDIAEGYSVSREKKESFPLTVTSAQKNPTAFYLCASSRTGLYEQYFGPGTRLTVT.

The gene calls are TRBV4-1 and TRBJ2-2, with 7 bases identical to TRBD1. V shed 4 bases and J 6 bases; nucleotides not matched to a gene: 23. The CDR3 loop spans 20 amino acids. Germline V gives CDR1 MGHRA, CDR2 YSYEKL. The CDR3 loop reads CASSRGTAKFGQASSGELFF. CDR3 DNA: TGCGCCAGCAGCCGGGGTACAGCCAAGTTTGGACAGGCCTCCTCCGGGGAGCTGTTTTTT.

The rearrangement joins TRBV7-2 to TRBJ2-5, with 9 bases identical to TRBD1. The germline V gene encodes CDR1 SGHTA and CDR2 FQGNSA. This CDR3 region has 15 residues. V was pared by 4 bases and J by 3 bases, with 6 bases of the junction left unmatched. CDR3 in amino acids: CASSSTGTGKETQYF. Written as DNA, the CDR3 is TGTGCCAGCAGCTCGACCGGGACAGGGAAAGAGACCCAGTACTTC. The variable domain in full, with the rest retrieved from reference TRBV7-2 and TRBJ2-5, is GAGVSQSPSNKVTEKGKDVELRCDPISGHTALYWYRQSLGQGLEFLIYFQGNSAPDKSGLPSDRFSAERTGGSVSTLTIQRTQQEDSAVYLCASSSTGTGKETQYFGPGTRLLVL.

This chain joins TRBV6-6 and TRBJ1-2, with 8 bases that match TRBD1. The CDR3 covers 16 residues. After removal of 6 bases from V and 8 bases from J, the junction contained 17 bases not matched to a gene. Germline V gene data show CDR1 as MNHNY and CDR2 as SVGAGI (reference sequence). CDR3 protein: CASRSPPDRDRGGYTF. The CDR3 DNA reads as TGTGCCAGCAGGTCTCCTCCGGACAGGGATCGGGGAGGCTACACCTTC.

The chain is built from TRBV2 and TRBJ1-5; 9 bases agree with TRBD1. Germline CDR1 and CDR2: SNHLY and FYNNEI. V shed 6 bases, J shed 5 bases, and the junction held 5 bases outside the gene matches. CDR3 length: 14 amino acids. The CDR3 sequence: CASSRTGEDQPQHF. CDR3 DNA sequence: TGTGCCAGCAGCCGGACAGGGGAGGATCAGCCCCAGCATTTT.

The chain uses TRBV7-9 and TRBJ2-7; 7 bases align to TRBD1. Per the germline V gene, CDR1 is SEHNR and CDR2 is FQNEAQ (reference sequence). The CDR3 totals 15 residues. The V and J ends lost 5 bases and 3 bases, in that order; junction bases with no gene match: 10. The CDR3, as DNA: TGTGCCAGCAGCACGGACAGGAAGATAGGCTACGAGCAGTACTTC. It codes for CASSTDRKIGYEQYF.

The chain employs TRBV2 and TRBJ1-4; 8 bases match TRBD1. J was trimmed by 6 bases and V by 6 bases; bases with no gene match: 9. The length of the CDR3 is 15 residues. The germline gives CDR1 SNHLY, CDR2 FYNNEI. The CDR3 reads CASRPQGATDEKLFF. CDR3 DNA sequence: TGTGCCAGCAGACCTCAGGGGGCTACGGATGAAAAACTGTTTTTT.

The CDR3 loop is CASSLAASGRAVNEQFF. The CDR3 DNA reads TGCGCCAGCAGCTTGGCGGCTAGCGGGAGGGCCGTGAATGAGCAGTTCTTC. This chain links TRBV5-1 with TRBJ2-1; 12 bases are a match to TRBD2. The J segment lost 7 bases and the V segment lost 0 bases, leaving 8 bases of the junction unmatched. Germline V gives CDR1 SGHRS, CDR2 YFSETQ. This CDR3 region has 17 residues.

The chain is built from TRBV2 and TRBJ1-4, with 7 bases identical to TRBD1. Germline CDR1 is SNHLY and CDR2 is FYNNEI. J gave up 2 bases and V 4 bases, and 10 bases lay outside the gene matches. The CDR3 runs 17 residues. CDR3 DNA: TGTGCCAGCAGTGGTGACAGGGAGGTTTCGACTAATGAAAAACTGTTTTTT. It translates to CASSGDREVSTNEKLFF.

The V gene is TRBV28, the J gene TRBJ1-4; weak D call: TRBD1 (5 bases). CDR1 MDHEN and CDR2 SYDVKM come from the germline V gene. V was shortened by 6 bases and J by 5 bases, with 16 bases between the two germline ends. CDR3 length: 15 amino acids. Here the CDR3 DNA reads TGTGCCAGCAGCCCGGCGGGGACTGAGAATGAAAAACTGTTTTTT. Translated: CASSPAGTENEKLFF.